These T cell receptor beta chains were read from a single sample in a study of human T cells and chemical hapten exposure. TCRdb redid the calling of the RACE reads with MiXCR, one entry per CDR3 protein. Counted here are roughly 180,000 distinct CDR3 sequences, more than 12% occurring once; the ten biggest clones make up 1.5% to 2%. This specimen consisted of whole blood, obtained in connection with sensitization to the hapten diphenylcyclopropenone (DPC). The receptors come from a woman younger than 45 with alopecia areata. Some clones in this sample may be carry-over from other donors' samples. The CDR3 runs from the conserved cysteine through the conserved F or W. The order of the fields is clone size, J gene, V gene, D gene, CDR3 DNA, CDR3 protein. D genes are given only for firm matches. Expanded clones are given a class, and other clones once, few, many or no size at all.

once	TRBJ1-5	TRBV12-3/TRBV12-4	NA	TGTGCCAGCAGCTTCAATACTCAACAGGGACGCAATCAGCCCCAGCATTTT	CASSFNTQQGRNQPQHF
NA	TRBJ2-1	TRBV20-1	TRBD2	TGCAGTGCTAGTATCGGGCTAGCGGGGGGTAATGAGCAGTTCTTC	CSASIGLAGGNEQFF
NA	TRBJ1-4	TRBV20-1	NA	TGCAGTGCCAAGAGGTGGGGAACAACTAATGAAAAACTGTTTTTT	CSAKRWGTTNEKLFF
many	TRBJ1-2	TRBV7-8	NA	TGTGCCAGCAGCTGGGCCCGGGACCTTTTGAACTATGGCTACACCTTC	CASSWARDLLNYGYTF
few	TRBJ2-6	TRBV6-5	NA	TGTGCCAGCAGTTACTGGGGTAGCTCTGGGGCCAACGTCCTGACTTTC	CASSYWGSSGANVLTF
many	TRBJ1-4	TRBV18	NA	TGTGCCAGCTCGCTCGGGAACACGGGATCTAATGAAAAACTGTTTTTT	CASSLGNTGSNEKLFF
few	TRBJ2-2	TRBV4-1	NA	TGCGCCAGCAACATGGTAGCAGGCGACGCGAACACCGGGGAGCTGTTTTTT	CASNMVAGDANTGELFF
NA	TRBJ2-1	TRBV28	NA	TGTGCCAGCAGTTTAAGTTCGCGGTATGAGCAGTTCTTC	CASSLSSRYEQFF
few	TRBJ1-2	TRBV5-1	TRBD1	TGCGCCAGCAGCTCTGGACAGGTTGTCTATGGCTACACCTTC	CASSSGQVVYGYTF
few	TRBJ1-1	TRBV6-2/TRBV6-3	NA	TGTGCCAGCAGCCCATACGTGGCGAACACTGAAGCTTTCTTT	CASSPYVANTEAFF
NA	TRBJ1-3	TRBV20-1	NA	TGCAGTGCTAGGACGGCCGCCTCTGGAAACACCATATATTTT	CSARTAASGNTIYF
few	TRBJ1-4	TRBV30	NA	TGTGCCTGGAGTTCCGACAGCTGGGGGGAAAAACTGTTTTTT	CAWSSDSWGEKLFF
NA	TRBJ1-5	TRBV5-3	NA	TGTGCCAGAAGCTTGTCCAGGAATCAGCCCCAGCATTTT	CARSLSRNQPQHF
few	TRBJ2-3	TRBV28	TRBD1	TGTGCCAGCAGTATTCTTGGACAGGGAAGAACAGATACGCAGTATTTT	CASSILGQGRTDTQYF
NA	TRBJ2-1	TRBV20-1	TRBD2	TGCAGTCCCTCCATTAGTAGCGGGTATAACAATGAGCAGTTCTTC	CSPSISSGYNNEQFF
NA	TRBJ1-1	TRBV20-1	NA	TGCAGTGCTAGATTTGGCAGCCAGAACACTGAAGCTTTCTTT	CSARFGSQNTEAFF
few	TRBJ1-1	TRBV3-1	NA	TGTGCCAGCAGCCAAGATCGGGGAGATAACACTGAAGCTTTCTTT	CASSQDRGDNTEAFF
many	TRBJ1-1	TRBV5-4	NA	TGTGCCAGCAGCCAGAACAAGGCGGAGAACACTGAAGCTTTCTTT	CASSQNKAENTEAFF
few	TRBJ2-2	TRBV6-6	NA	TGTGCCACCCGAGACAGGACAAACGGGGAGCTGTTTTTT	CATRDRTNGELFF
NA	TRBJ1-6	TRBV9	TRBD1	TGTGCCAGCAGCGCGGGACAGGTTAATTCACCCCTCCACTTT	CASSAGQVNSPLHF
few	TRBJ2-7	TRBV11-3	TRBD1	TGTGCCAGCAGCTTAGGACAGGGGGAATCCTACGAGCAGTACTTC	CASSLGQGESYEQYF
few	TRBJ1-5	TRBV7-2	NA	TGTGCCAGCAGCGACGGTTATAGCAATCAGCCCCAGCATTTT	CASSDGYSNQPQHF
NA	TRBJ2-5	TRBV27	TRBD1	TGTGCCAGCAGTTTATTCAGGGGGAGCTCGGAGACCCAGTACTTC	CASSLFRGSSETQYF
few	TRBJ1-6	TRBV6-1	NA	TGTGCCAGCAGTGATTTGGGTATACAATCCCTCCACTTT	CASSDLGIQSLHF
few	TRBJ1-1	TRBV5-1	NA	TGCGCCAGCAGCTTGGAAGGCACCCCGAACACTGAAGCTTTCTTT	CASSLEGTPNTEAFF
NA	TRBJ1-2	TRBV5-1	TRBD1	TGCGCCAGCAGCTTGATGTATCCCGACAGGGATGGCTACACCTTC	CASSLMYPDRDGYTF
NA	TRBJ2-3	TRBV28	TRBD1	TGTGCCAGCAGTTTCTCGGGACAGCTATACACAGATACGCAGTATTTT	CASSFSGQLYTDTQYF
once	TRBJ1-2	TRBV7-6	TRBD1	TGTGCCGGCAGCCCTACCGGGACAGGGGGCGTCGGAGGCTACACCTTC	CAGSPTGTGGVGGYTF
once	TRBJ2-7	TRBV19	NA	TGTGCCAGTAGTGCCAGGGACGCCCGCTCCTACGAGCAGTACTTC	CASSARDARSYEQYF
few	TRBJ2-7	TRBV18	NA	TGTGCCAGCTCACGCCGACAGGACCTCTACGAGCAGTACTTC	CASSRRQDLYEQYF
NA	TRBJ2-1	TRBV3-2	NA	TGTGCCAGCAGCCTGGAAACTAGCGGGAGGAATCACGGTGAGCAGTTCTTC	CASSLETSGRNHGEQFF
NA	TRBJ1-1	TRBV20-1	NA	TGCAGTGCTAATCGGGTTTTGATGAACACTGAAGCTTTCTTT	CSANRVLMNTEAFF
NA	TRBJ1-5	TRBV6-2/TRBV6-3	TRBD1	TGTGCCAGCAGTTACGCACAGGGGCAGCCCCAGCATTTT	CASSYAQGQPQHF
many	TRBJ1-5	TRBV28	TRBD1	TGTGCCAGCAGTTTGAGAGGGGGCGGACAGCCCCAGCATTTT	CASSLRGGGQPQHF
many	TRBJ2-7	TRBV11-3	TRBD1	TGTGCCAGCACCCGACAGGGGTTCGAGCAGTACTTC	CASTRQGFEQYF
few	TRBJ1-1	TRBV14	NA	TGTGCCAGCAGCCGGTTGTCTGCAGGGGCCCCGATCACTGAAGCTTTCTTT	CASSRLSAGAPITEAFF
many	TRBJ1-5	TRBV12-3/TRBV12-4	NA	TGTGCCAGCAGTTGGGGCAGCCGCCATCAGCCCCAGCATTTT	CASSWGSRHQPQHF
few	TRBJ1-1	TRBV7-6	NA	TGTGCCAGCAGCGATGACAGGAACACTGAAGCTTTCTTT	CASSDDRNTEAFF
few	TRBJ2-3	TRBV12-3/TRBV12-4	NA	TGTGCCAGCAGTTTTGGCACAGATACGCAGTATTTT	CASSFGTDTQYF
many	TRBJ1-1	TRBV29-1	NA	TGCAGCGTTGCAACCTCAGGGTTTGTGGACACTGAAGCTTTCTTT	CSVATSGFVDTEAFF
many	TRBJ2-1	TRBV20-1	TRBD2	TGCAGTGCTAGAGATTTCGTATTGAGCGGGAGTACGAATGAGCAGTTCTTC	CSARDFVLSGSTNEQFF
few	TRBJ2-7	TRBV28	TRBD1	TGTGCCAGCATGGGACAGGGGTTGGGGTACTTC	CASMGQGLGYF
NA	TRBJ2-3	TRBV29-1	NA	TGCAGCGTTGGTCGGTCAGATACGCAGTATTTT	CSVGRSDTQYF
many	TRBJ1-3	TRBV9	NA	TGTGCCAGCAGCGTCGGGACGGTTCCTGGAAACACCATATATTTT	CASSVGTVPGNTIYF
NA	TRBJ2-3	TRBV9	NA	TGTGCCAGCAGCGCCGCGGTAGGGCTAAGCACAGATACGCAGTATTTT	CASSAAVGLSTDTQYF
few	TRBJ2-6	TRBV5-6	NA	TGTGCCAGCAGCTCGACAGGTCGCTCTGGGGCCAACGTCCTGACTTTC	CASSSTGRSGANVLTF
few	TRBJ1-1	TRBV12-3/TRBV12-4	NA	TGTGCCAGCAGTTTGTCTTACAGGCGGACTGAAGCTTTCTTT	CASSLSYRRTEAFF
many	TRBJ1-1	TRBV28	NA	TGTGCCAGCACCATTGGGGCGTCGAACACTGAAGCTTTCTTT	CASTIGASNTEAFF
NA	TRBJ2-2	TRBV3-1	NA	TGTGCCAGCAGCCAAAGAGAGAACACCGGGGAGCTGTTTTTT	CASSQRENTGELFF
many	TRBJ2-1	TRBV7-3	NA	TGTGCCAGCAGCTTAACTAGCGGAACCTACAATGAGCAGTTCTTC	CASSLTSGTYNEQFF
NA	TRBJ2-1	TRBV1	NA	TGCACCAGCAGCCAAGAATGGACTAGGTCCGGCAATGAGCAGTTCTTC	CTSSQEWTRSGNEQFF
NA	TRBJ1-5	TRBV4-2	NA	TGTGCCAGCAGCCCGACAGGAGCCAATCAGCCCCAGCATTTT	CASSPTGANQPQHF
many	TRBJ1-2	TRBV5-6	NA	TGTGCCAGCAGCTTTAAGGGGAAAACTAACTATGGCTACACCTTC	CASSFKGKTNYGYTF
many	TRBJ1-1	TRBV20-1	NA	TGCAGTGCTAGCCGAGGCGGTTTCGGGAACACTGAAGCTTTCTTT	CSASRGGFGNTEAFF